This TCR beta chain was found in a study of shared clonotypes between healthy human individuals (dated by TCRdb to the early 2020s). For the wider study: The cohort included a few men and a couple of women between 18 and 49 years of age. For each donor, CD4 naive and CD4 memory were each given three plates, CD8 naive was given two plates, and CD8 memory was given one plate. The study deeply sequenced blood TCR repertoires of five healthy adults to estimate repertoire size and the extent of clonotype sharing between individuals. Different laboratories and diverse techniques were used to prepare libraries and sequence TCR repertoires, to increase sequencing depth and limit assay-specific biases. Each donor's leukapheresis produced roughly between roughly 0.85 and 9 billion PBMCs.

The donors were healthy, HIV-negative adults with no recently reported acute infections or vaccinations. Every donor was a Caucasian adult living in Nashville, Tennessee, USA. CD4+ T cells were enriched by magnetic negative selection, after which naive cells were positively selected on CD45RA and the negative fraction was taken as the memory subset. Blood was collected by leukapheresis, and PBMCs were isolated by Ficoll-Histopaque density gradient centrifugation and then cryopreserved in liquid nitrogen vapor phase. Purity and quantity of every magnetically sorted T cell population were checked by analytical flow cytometry. Genomic DNA was isolated from each sorted fraction and quantified by UV absorbance on a Nanodrop 2000c. The CDR3 sequence holds 15 residues, the cysteine and phenylalanine included. The entry retains the CDR3 DNA only, 45 bases that are in frame from base 1. The germline ends are 14 bases apart after V is trimmed by 4 bases and J by 2 bases. The CDR1 and CDR2 encoded by the germline V gene are SGHDN and FVKESK.

TCR CDR3 regions were amplified from genomic DNA by multiplex PCR using the deep immunoSEQ assay. Extracted genomic DNA from each cell subset was spread evenly across all wells of several immunoSEQ 96-well plates, with each plate serving as a replicate. For sorted subsets, around 0.2 ug genomic DNA, equal to 30,000 or so T cell genomes, was loaded into each replicate PCR. The purified libraries were quantified using a Qubit 3.0 fluorometer, sized with a Bioanalyzer 2100, and then quantified again using the KAPA Library Quantification kit. Every immunoSEQ 96-well plate was sequenced on a dedicated single-read 150-cycle Illumina NextSeq 550 flow cell. On the authors' methods: Because the immunoSEQ output held only junctional sequences and lacked quality scores, the filtering could not match the filtering applied to full-length reads. Sequences were annotated with PyIR, a Python wrapper for IgBLAST v1.9, using IMGT germline references to assign V/J genes and CDR3. Reads were filtered out if the reads had weak V/J assignments (E-value above 1e-6), no CDR3, stop codons, out-of-frame junctions, or ambiguous translated residues. V3J clonotypes were defined as sequences sharing the same inferred V gene, J gene, and CDR3 amino acid sequence. To compute the percentage overlap between repertoires, the number of shared unique clonotypes was divided by the size of the smaller repertoire. Three approaches were used to assess repertoire richness: RTK rarefaction, the Chao1 estimator, and Recon v2.1 estimates of unobserved clonotypes. OLGA was used to compute generation probabilities for all TCRbeta clonotypes that the gDNA method yielded from a handful of donors. TCRdb retrieved this table from immuneACCESS and kept in-frame rearrangements only. Not all clones are present; in checked studies, unresolved V genes account for under half, and no reason is known for the remainder. The DNA was the basis for D and trimming; V, J and clone size are from that table. The sample data list millions of clones, and approximately 92% of these were observed just once. The ten largest clones add up to roughly 0.15% of the sample.

Broad study findings and their caveats: Sharing across a few donors was observed for approximately 5% of naive CD4, 3% to 3.5% of naive CD8, roughly 2.3% of memory CD4, and around 0.42% of memory CD8 clonotypes. Compared with non-shared clonotypes, clonotypes shared by all four sorted-subset donors had higher generation probabilities. Based on pairwise subsampling, the degree of clonotype sharing among donors was expected to be affected by sequencing depth. Even with the large sequencing depth, rarefaction of the sorted-subset datasets indicated that sequencing was incomplete. Larger estimated clonotype richness was generally found for naive subsets than for memory subsets. The genetic and exposure-history diversity represented was limited by the small number of donors. Only blood was sampled, and tissue TCR repertoires likely differ from those in blood.

As concerns this clone: The antigen it binds to is not known. No clone much larger than this one lies a single base away; base qualities are absent.

The chain is assembled from TRBV14 and TRBJ2-5; TRBD2 is a weak D gene call, 5 bases matching. The source of this sequence is a young man in good health. The sample comprised naive CD4+ T cells sorted from blood. Sample cell subset or site, as interpreted from the label and publication: CD45RA+ positively selected. The CDR3 region reads CASSLYPGSQETQYF. The sequenced DNA: TGTGCCAGCAGCCTTTATCCGGGATCACAAGAGACCCAGTACTTC.